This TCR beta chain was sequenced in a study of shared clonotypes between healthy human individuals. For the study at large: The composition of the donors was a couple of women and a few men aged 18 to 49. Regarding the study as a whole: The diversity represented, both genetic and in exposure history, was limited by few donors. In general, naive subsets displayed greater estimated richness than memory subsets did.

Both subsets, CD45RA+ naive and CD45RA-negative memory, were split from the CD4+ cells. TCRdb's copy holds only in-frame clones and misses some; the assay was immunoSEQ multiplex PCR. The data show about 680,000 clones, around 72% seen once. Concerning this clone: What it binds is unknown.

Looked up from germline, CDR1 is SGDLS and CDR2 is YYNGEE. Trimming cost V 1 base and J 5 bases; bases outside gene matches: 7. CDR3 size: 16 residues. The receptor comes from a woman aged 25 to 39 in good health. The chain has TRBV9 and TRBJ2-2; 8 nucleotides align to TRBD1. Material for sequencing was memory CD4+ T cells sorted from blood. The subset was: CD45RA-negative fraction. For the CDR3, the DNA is TGTGCCAGCAGCGTACAAGTGACAGGGGCGACCGGGGAGCTGTTTTTT. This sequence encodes CASSVQVTGATGELFF.